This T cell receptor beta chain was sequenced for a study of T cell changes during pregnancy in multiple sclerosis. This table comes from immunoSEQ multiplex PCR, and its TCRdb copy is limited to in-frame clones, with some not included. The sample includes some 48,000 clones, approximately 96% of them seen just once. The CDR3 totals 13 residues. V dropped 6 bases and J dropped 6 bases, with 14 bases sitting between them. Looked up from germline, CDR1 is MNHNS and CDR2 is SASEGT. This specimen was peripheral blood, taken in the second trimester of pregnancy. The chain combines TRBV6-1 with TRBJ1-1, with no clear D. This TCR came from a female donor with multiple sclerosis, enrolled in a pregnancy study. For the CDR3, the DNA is TGTGCCAGCAGCCCTAGCGGGAGAGCTGAAGCTTTCTTT. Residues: CASSPSGRAEAFF.